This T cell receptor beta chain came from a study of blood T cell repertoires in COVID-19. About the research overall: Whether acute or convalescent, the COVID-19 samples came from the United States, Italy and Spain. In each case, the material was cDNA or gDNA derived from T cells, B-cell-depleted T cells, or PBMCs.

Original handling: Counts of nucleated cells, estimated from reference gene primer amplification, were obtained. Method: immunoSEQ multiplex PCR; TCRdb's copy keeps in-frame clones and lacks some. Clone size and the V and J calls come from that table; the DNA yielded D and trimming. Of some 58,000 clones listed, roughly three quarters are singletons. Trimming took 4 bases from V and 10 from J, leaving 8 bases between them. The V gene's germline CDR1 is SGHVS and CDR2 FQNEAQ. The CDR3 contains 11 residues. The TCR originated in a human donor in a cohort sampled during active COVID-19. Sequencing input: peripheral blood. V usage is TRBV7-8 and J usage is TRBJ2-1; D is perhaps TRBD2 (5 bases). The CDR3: CASSSSLEQFF. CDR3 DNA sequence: TGTGCCAGCAGCTCTAGCCTCGAGCAGTTCTTC.